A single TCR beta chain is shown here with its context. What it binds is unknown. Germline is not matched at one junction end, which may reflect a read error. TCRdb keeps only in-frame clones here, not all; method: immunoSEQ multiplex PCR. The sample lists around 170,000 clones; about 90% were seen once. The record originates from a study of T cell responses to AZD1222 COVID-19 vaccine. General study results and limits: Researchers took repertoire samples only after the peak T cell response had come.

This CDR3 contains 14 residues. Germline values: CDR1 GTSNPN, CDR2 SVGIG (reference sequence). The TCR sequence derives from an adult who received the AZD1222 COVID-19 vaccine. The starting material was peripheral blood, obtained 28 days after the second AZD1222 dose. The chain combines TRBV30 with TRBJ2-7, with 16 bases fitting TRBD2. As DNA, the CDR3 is TGTGCCTGGAGGGAAACCGGGACTAGCGGGAGGGCCTTCTTC. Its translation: CAWRETGTSGRAFF.